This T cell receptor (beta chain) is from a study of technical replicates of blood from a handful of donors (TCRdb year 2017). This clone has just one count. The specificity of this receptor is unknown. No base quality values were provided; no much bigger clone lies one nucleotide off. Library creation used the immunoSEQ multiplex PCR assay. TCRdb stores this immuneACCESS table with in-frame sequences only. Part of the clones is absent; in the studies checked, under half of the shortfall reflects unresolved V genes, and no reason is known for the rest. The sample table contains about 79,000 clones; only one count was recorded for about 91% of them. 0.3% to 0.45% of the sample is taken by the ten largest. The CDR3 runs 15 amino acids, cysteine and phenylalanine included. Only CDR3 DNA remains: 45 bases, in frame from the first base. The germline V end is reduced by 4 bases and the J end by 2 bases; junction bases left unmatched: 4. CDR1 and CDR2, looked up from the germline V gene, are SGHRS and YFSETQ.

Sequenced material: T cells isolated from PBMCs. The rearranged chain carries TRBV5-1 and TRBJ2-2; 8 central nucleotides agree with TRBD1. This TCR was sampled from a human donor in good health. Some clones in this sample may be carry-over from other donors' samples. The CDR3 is CASSLTGGNTGELFF. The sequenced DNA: TGCGCCAGCAGCCTAACAGGGGGAAACACCGGGGAGCTGTTTTTT.